Sequencing of this TCR beta chain was carried out in a study of blood T cells in healthy people across ages (dated by TCRdb to the mid-2010s). Broadly, across the study: In model experiments, template switching captured about one uniquely barcoded TCR beta cDNA molecule for every two T cells. Age-related changes in TCR beta repertoire diversity were measured in the study by deep sequencing normalized with unique cDNA molecular identifiers. The donors were divided into four age groups: young (average roughly 15 years), middle-aged (over 35), aged (about 62) and long-lived (about 79). To avoid experimental bias, donors of different ages were spread randomly across the sequencing lanes. Using the same blood draw, the study looked at two additional independent replicas of 1 million unique cDNA reads for two donors, one aged 18 to 30 and the other aged 80 or older.

Donors were around 37 systemically healthy Caucasian individuals from Russia aged roughly 6 to 100 years. Around 10 milliliters of peripheral blood were drawn from each donor into EDTA-treated Vacutainer tubes. Ficoll-Paque density-gradient centrifugation was used to isolate PBMCs, with at least 6 million obtained per sample. Trizol reagent was used to extract total RNA from the PBMCs, yielding at least 5.5 micrograms per sample. For every donor, an aliquot of PBMCs went through flow cytometry to measure the percentages of naive CD45RAhigh/CD27high T cells. Inclusive of the bounding cysteine and phenylalanine, the CDR3 is 14 residues long. The CDR3 DNA has 42 bases and is translated from base 1. Relative to germline, V is 5 bases shorter and J is 8 bases shorter, with 16 bases between their ends. CDR1 and CDR2 are read off the germline V gene (reference sequence) as MNHEY and SMNVEV. Receptors were amplified or captured by 5' RACE. Instrument on record: Illumina HiSeq 2500. A second roughly 7 to 11 cycle PCR used a sample-barcoded 5' primer and a J-beta primer mix. A template-switch 5' adaptor carrying 12 random nucleotides introduced a unique molecular identifier onto each TCR beta cDNA molecule. At least 2.5 million CDR3-containing paired-end reads were obtained from each sample. First-strand cDNA was synthesized from all RNA with the Mint cDNA synthesis kit, primed by a TRBC-specific oligonucleotide. Following uracil-DNA glycosylase treatment, a first 18-cycle PCR with universal primers M1SS and BC2_uni_R was performed on all cDNA. In the paper's pipeline: Each sample was normalized by randomly selecting 1 million high-quality reads, each carrying a distinct molecular identifier. Reads with shared molecular identifiers were discarded instead of being binned into consensus sequences. MiTCR, with a Q25 quality threshold and the strictest error-elimination algorithm, was used for CDR3 identification, clonotype clustering and error correction. A nonparametric unseen species model with Euler transformation was used to estimate lower-bound total TCR beta diversity. TCRdb reprocessed the public reads (quality trimming at Q25 with fastp, clone calling with MiXCR) and kept in-frame beta chains. Records with the same CDR3 protein are collapsed into one entry carrying the most frequent genes and DNA. It is TCRdb's table, rather than the study itself, that gives the V and J calls and clone size. Counted in this sample were 600,000 to 1,000,000 distinct CDR3 sequences; about three fifths of them appeared once. The ten top clones hold around 22% of the sample.

What the research found in general, with its limitations: Observed TCR beta diversity correlated strongly with the percentage of naive T cells measured by flow cytometry. Donor CMV infection status was unknown, potentially confounding age-related changes in expanded clonotypes. Estimates of total diversity based on one million sequenced T cells were regarded as lower bounds and as underestimates. The long-lived group showed more naive CD4+ T cells, fewer expanded clones and increased TCR diversity than the aged group, suggesting age selection. Conclusive comparison of naive and antigen-experienced compartments was prevented by the profiling of bulk unsorted PBMCs. As age increased, observed TCR beta diversity per million T cells dropped in a roughly linear way, and a significant reduction was already evident by age 40.

Comment on this clonotype: The antigen it recognizes is unknown. One base away there is no much larger clone; base qualities are not given.

This clonotype was sampled from a man aged 30 to 39 in good health. Recombination linked TRBV27 to TRBJ1-5, with no confident D gene call. Sequenced: blood. The DNA is as follows: TGTGCCAGCAGTCAGGACCCCCAGTATGAGCCCCAGCATTTT. Protein translation: CASSQDPQYEPQHF.